The 14 T cell receptor beta chains below come from one sample, sequenced in a study of CXCR3-negative and CXCR3-positive naive CD8 T cells. General study points: Greater hydrophobicity was found in TRB CDR3s of CXCR3-positive naive cells than of CXCR3-negative naive cells.

UMI-tagged TRB cDNA libraries were built via 5' RACE. Following a re-call of the 5' RACE reads, TCRdb has one entry per CDR3 protein and lacks DNA. Its listing shows about 89,000 distinct CDR3 sequences. Their cognate antigens are unknown. The sequenced material came from naive CXCR3+ CD8+ T cells from blood. Subset described: CD45RO-CCR7+CD27+CD95- naive CD8+ T cells expressing CXCR3 (TNR3+). The source of these receptors is a human donor in good health. Some clones in this sample may be carry-over from other donors' samples.

The chain uses TRBV27 and TRBJ2-7; without DNA, the TCRdb call of TRBD1 cannot be checked. Per germline, CDR1 MNHEY and CDR2 SMNVEV (reference sequence). This CDR3 has 15 residues. This chain's CDR3 is CASSLSGTPSYEQYF.

The rearrangement links TRBV29-1 to TRBJ2-6. The CDR3 has 14 amino acids. Germline CDR1 is SQVTM and CDR2 is ANQGSEA. The CDR3: CSVAGLSGANVLTF. Full variable domain (rest looked up from reference TRBV29-1 and TRBJ2-6): SAVISQKPSRDICQRGTSLTIQCQVDSQVTMMFWYRQQPGQSLTLIATANQGSEATYESGFVIDKFPISRPNLTFSTLTVSNMSPEDSSIYLCSVAGLSGANVLTFGAGSRLTVL.

The CDR3 reads CASRSGGGKENTEAFF. This chain connects TRBV7-9 to TRBJ1-1; TCRdb returns TRBD1, unconfirmable since there is no DNA. Germline V gene lookup returns CDR1 SEHNR and CDR2 FQNEAQ (reference sequence). The CDR3 sequence is 16 residues long.

This chain connects TRBV4-1 to TRBJ1-6; the TRBD1 assignment by TCRdb is unverifiable without DNA. CDR3 size: 14 residues. Germline V lookup: CDR1 MGHRA, CDR2 YSYEKL. CDR3 loop: CASSPGQQNSPLHF.

The gene calls are TRBV28 and TRBJ2-7; TCRdb proposes TRBD1, but this gene call is untestable without DNA. The germline V gene has CDR1 MDHEN and CDR2 SYDVKM. The CDR3 covers 16 residues. CDR3 protein: CASSSIGQGISYEQYF.

The chain joins TRBV19 to TRBJ1-5. The CDR3 loop spans 15 amino acids. Germline CDR1 LNHDA, CDR2 SQIVND (reference sequence). The CDR3 loop is CASSLGLESYQPQYF.

The chain links TRBV20-1 to TRBJ2-7; TCRdb's D gene call, TRBD2, goes unchecked for lack of DNA. CDR3 length equals 13 residues. The germline V gene encodes CDR1 DFQATT and CDR2 SNEGSKA (reference sequence). The CDR3 here is CSARGLAGVEQYF.

The rearrangement joins TRBV12-3 or TRBV12-4 to TRBJ2-1; there is no DNA to check the TCRdb D call of TRBD1. This CDR3 spans 16 amino acids. The CDR3 spells CASSTPRGSWNNEQFF.

The chain recombines TRBV15 with TRBJ2-7; TCRdb picks TRBD2, but there is no DNA to check that call. Germline lookup yields CDR1 LNHNV and CDR2 YYDKDF (reference sequence). CDR3 length: 15 amino acids. CDR3 protein: CATSPPGLAGGEQYF.

The V and J genes are TRBV7-8 and TRBJ1-5; TCRdb calls TRBD1, which cannot be checked without DNA. This CDR3 region has 14 residues. CDR1 is SGHVS, CDR2 FQNEAQ, per germline. The CDR3: CASSLGGGERPQHF.

The rearrangement links TRBV20-1 to TRBJ2-3; without DNA, the TCRdb call of TRBD1 cannot be checked. The CDR3 spans 14 residues. The germline gives CDR1 DFQATT, CDR2 SNEGSKA (reference sequence). CDR3: CSARTAGASDTQYF.

This chain connects TRBV5-1 to TRBJ2-7. Per germline, CDR1 SGHRS and CDR2 YFSETQ. This CDR3 is 12 amino acids long. The CDR3 loop reads CASSLARSEQYF. Full variable domain (rest looked up from reference TRBV5-1 and TRBJ2-7): KAGVTQTPRYLIKTRGQQVTLSCSPISGHRSVSWYQQTPGQGLQFLFEYFSETQRNKGNFPGRFSGRQFSNSRSEMNVSTLELGDSALYLCASSLARSEQYFGPGTRLTVT.

This chain joins TRBV19 and TRBJ2-3. Germline CDR1 LNHDA, CDR2 SQIVND (reference sequence). CDR3 length equals 12 residues. The CDR3 loop reads CASSISTDTQYF.

This chain links TRBV28 with TRBJ2-1. Per the germline V gene, CDR1 is MDHEN and CDR2 is SYDVKM. The CDR3 consists of 15 residues. CDR3 loop: CASSLRGGSYNEQFF.